This section outlines one TCR beta chain sequence together with its context. This specimen comes from a study of blood T cell repertoires in COVID-19. Looking at the study overall: COVID-19 samples, acute and convalescent, were from the United States, Italy and Spain.

CDR1 LGHNA and CDR2 YSLEER come from the germline V gene. Trimming removed 0 bases from V and 2 bases from J; junction bases left unmatched: 11. The CDR3 is 18 amino acids. Original handling: Scientists estimated how many nucleated cells there were by amplifying reference gene primers. Method: immunoSEQ multiplex PCR; TCRdb's copy keeps in-frame clones and lacks some. That table supplies the V and J calls and clone size; D and trimming were determined from the DNA. The table includes about 100,000 clones, almost 90% detected once. Input material: peripheral blood. V and J are TRBV4-3 and TRBJ2-5, with 8 nucleotides matching TRBD2. This receptor was taken from a human donor in a cohort sampled during active COVID-19. CDR3: CASSQEAPISGRQETQYF. The CDR3 region has the DNA TGCGCCAGCAGCCAAGAAGCACCGATAAGCGGGAGACAAGAGACCCAGTACTTC.